This T cell receptor beta chain was identified in a study of cytomegalovirus exposure and HLA in healthy donors. Germline V gene data show CDR1 as SQVTM and CDR2 as ANQGSEA. V dropped 6 bases and J dropped 7; count of bases not matched to a gene: 7. The CDR3 loop spans 13 amino acids. 60 Vbeta and 13 Jbeta primers were used in PCR. The method was immunoSEQ multiplex PCR; TCRdb's version includes in-frame clones alone and lacks a portion of them. The sample holds about 130,000 clones, 60% to 85% seen once. This chain joins TRBV29-1 and TRBJ2-1; TRBD2 agrees at 9 bases. This receptor was taken from a woman aged 40 to 50 in good health and CMV-seronegative. Sample: PBMCs. The CDR3 DNA reads as TGCAGCGTCATTAGCGGGGGCGGGAATGAGCAGTTCTTC. Amino acid sequence: CSVISGGGNEQFF.